This T cell receptor (beta chain) was obtained from a study of T cell clonotyping in hematopoietic cell transplantation. In the study overall: Cytoreduction preceded collection of pretransplant recipient samples. Whole-study results and caveats: Recipient TCR diversity dropped after transplant; expanded clonotypes rose from day 30 to 180.

Trimming shortened V by 2 bases and J by 5 bases, and 9 bases separated the two germline ends. The CDR3 length is 13 residues. CDR1 and CDR2 (germline): SGHTA, FQGNSA. Time point described: recipient sample about 28 days before transplant, after cytoreduction. Generated by immunoSEQ multiplex PCR, the TCRdb table keeps only in-frame clones and is missing some. The sample yields tens of thousands of clones, approximately 94% seen once. Worth noting for this clone: The antigen is unknown.

This clonotype originated in a middle-aged man with acute myeloid leukemia. Some clones in this sample may be carry-over from other donors' samples. The genes are TRBV7-2 and TRBJ2-5, with D perhaps matching TRBD2 (7 bases). Sequencing used peripheral blood mononuclear cells, obtained before stem cell transplant. CDR3 sequence (DNA): TGTGCCAGCAGCTTACGGGGGGCCGAGACCCAGTACTTC. Protein product: CASSLRGAETQYF.